This T cell receptor beta chain was sequenced for a study of cytomegalovirus exposure and HLA in healthy donors (dated by TCRdb to the late 2010s). Context from the whole study: According to a later analysis, the roughly 120 validation repertoires were produced on the same platform as the 700 or so repertoires of the first cohort. The aim of the study was to test whether cataloging public T cell receptors could identify signatures of past pathogen exposure. A separate validation cohort of some 130 different subjects was used in addition to the approximately 610-subject first cohort. To predict cytomegalovirus infection status, the study brought together high-throughput TCR immunosequencing, statistical association of individual TCRs with disease status, and machine learning. Study-wide findings and limitations: In a later analysis, TCRs clustered in the first cohort were found to also tend to co-occur in the approximately 120 validation repertoires, with 85% to 95% of cluster scores above 0. The classifier was reported to diagnose cytomegalovirus status with high specificity and sensitivity in both the original cohort and the validation cohort. In vitro tests confirmed that a few of the cytomegalovirus-associated TCR beta chains recognize cytomegalovirus antigens. All 120 or so repertoires were used to score co-occurrence in the validation cohort in a later analysis, because that analysis had no HLA typing for the cohort. Most TCR sequences were observed very rarely across donors, whereas some public TCRs were present in many individuals. The authors suggested that the approach could potentially be generalized to other disease states and immunological phenotypes. The study listed approximately 150 TCR beta chains as associated with cytomegalovirus.

Library preparation used the immunoSEQ multiplex PCR assay. As for the authors' bioinformatics: A statistical classification framework was built to diagnose cytomegalovirus status from the catalog of TCR beta chain sequences. TCRdb provides this immuneACCESS table in a form limited to in-frame rearrangements. Some clones are lacking; in checked studies, under half of them reflect an unresolved V gene, and why the rest are absent is not known. Clone size and the V and J calls come from that table; the DNA yielded D and trimming. The sample records about 120,000 clones, roughly 89% of which are singletons. The ten largest clones add up to roughly 2% of the sample. V loses 1 base of germline sequence and J loses 8 bases, and the interval between the two ends is 11 bases. The CDR3 runs 13 residues from the cysteine to the phenylalanine. Only the CDR3 part of the read is kept: 39 bases, read in frame from the first base. The CDR1 and CDR2 encoded by the germline V gene (reference sequence) are SEHNR and FQNEAQ.

This clone was detected only once. Its target antigen remains unknown. No quality values exist for individual bases; no much larger clone is one base distant. The donors were included in the validation cohort of 120 subjects, a group kept apart from the approximately 700-subject first cohort. This clonotype was obtained from a woman aged 18-29 years in good health and CMV-seronegative. The rearrangement combines TRBV7-9 with TRBJ1-1; TRBD1 is perhaps the D gene, given 6 matching bases. The material sequenced was PBMCs. In nucleotides, the sequence is TGTGCCAGCAGCTTAGGCGGGGGGCTCGAAGCTTTCTTT. Its protein product is CASSLGGGLEAFF.